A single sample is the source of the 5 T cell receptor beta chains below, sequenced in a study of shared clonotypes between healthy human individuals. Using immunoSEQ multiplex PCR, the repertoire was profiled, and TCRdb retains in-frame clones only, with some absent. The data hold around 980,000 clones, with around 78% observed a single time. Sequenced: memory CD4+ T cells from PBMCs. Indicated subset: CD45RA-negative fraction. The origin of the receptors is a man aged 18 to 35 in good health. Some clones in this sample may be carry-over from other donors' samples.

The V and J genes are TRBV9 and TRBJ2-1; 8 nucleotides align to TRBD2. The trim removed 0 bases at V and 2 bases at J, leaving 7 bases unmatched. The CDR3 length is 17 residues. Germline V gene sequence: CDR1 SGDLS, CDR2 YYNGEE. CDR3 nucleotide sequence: TGTGCCAGCAGCGTAGGATCCCTAGCGGGCCCCTACAATGAGCAGTTCTTC. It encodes CASSVGSLAGPYNEQFF.

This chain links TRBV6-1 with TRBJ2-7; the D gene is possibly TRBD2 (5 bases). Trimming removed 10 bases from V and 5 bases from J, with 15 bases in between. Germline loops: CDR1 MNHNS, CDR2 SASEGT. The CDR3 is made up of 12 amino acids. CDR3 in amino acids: CATRRPGNEQYF. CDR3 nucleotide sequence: TGTGCCACCAGACGTCCGGGAAACGAGCAGTACTTC.

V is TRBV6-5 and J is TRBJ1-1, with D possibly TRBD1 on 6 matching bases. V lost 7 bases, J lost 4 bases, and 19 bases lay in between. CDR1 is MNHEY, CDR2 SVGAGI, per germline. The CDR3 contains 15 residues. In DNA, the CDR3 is TGTGCCAGCAAGGGGACAAGCTTAAGTAGCACTGAAGCTTTCTTT. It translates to CASKGTSLSSTEAFF.

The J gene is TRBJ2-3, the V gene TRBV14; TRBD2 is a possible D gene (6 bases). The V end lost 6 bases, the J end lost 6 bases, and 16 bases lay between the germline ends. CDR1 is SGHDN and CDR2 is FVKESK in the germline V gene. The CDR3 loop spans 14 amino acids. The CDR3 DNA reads TGTGCCAGCAGGGCGGGGCAGCGATTGGATACGCAGTATTTT. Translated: CASRAGQRLDTQYF. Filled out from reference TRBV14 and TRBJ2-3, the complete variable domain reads EAGVTQFPSHSVIEKGQTVTLRCDPISGHDNLYWYRRVMGKEIKFLLHFVKESKQDESGMPNNRFLAERTGGTYSTLKVQPAELEDSGVYFCASRAGQRLDTQYFGPGTRLTVL.

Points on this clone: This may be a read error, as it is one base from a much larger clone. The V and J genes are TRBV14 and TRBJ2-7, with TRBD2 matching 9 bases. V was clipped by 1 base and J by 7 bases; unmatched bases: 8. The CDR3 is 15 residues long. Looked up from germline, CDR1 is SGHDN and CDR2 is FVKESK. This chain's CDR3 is CASSQGLAGNNEQYF. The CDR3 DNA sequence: TGTGCCAGCAGCCAAGGCCTAGCGGGGAACAATGAGCAGTACTTC.